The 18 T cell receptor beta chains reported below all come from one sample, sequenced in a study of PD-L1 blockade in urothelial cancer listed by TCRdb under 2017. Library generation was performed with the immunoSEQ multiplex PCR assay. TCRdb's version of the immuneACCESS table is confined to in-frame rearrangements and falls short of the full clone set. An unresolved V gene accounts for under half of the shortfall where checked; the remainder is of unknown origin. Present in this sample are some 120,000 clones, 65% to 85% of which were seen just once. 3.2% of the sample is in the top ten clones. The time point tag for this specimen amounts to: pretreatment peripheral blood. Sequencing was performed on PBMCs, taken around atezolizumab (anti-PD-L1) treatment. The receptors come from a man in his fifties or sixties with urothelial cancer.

This CDR3 reads CASSVGTGANTGELFF. CDR3 nucleotides: TGTGCCAGCAGCGTGGGGACAGGTGCGAACACCGGGGAGCTGTTTTTT. This chain uses TRBV9 with TRBJ2-2; 8 nucleotides agree with TRBD1. The V segment lost 2 bases and the J segment 0 bases; nucleotides outside the gene matches: 3. CDR1 and CDR2 from the germline V gene are SGDLS and YYNGEE. The CDR3 covers 16 residues.

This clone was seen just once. CDR3 sequence: CASSLAPRNTGELFF. The CDR3 bases are TGTGCCAGCAGCTTGGCCCCTAGAAACACCGGGGAGCTGTTTTTT. The chain joins TRBV5-4 to TRBJ2-2; D is uncertain. In germline, CDR1 is SGHNT, CDR2 YYREEE (reference sequence). The CDR3 is made up of 15 amino acids. Between the trimmed V and J ends, which lost 0 bases and 2 bases, there was a span of 8 bases. Full variable domain (remainder filled in from reference TRBV5-4 and TRBJ2-2): ETGVTQSPTHLIKTRGQQVTLRCSSQSGHNTVSWYQQALGQGPQFIFQYYREEENGRGNFPPRFSGLQFPNYSSELNVNALELDDSALYLCASSLAPRNTGELFFGEGSRLTVL.

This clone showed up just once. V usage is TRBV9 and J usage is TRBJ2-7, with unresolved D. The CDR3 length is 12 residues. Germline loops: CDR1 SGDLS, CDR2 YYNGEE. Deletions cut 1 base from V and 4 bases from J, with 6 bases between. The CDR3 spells CASSVPKYEQYF. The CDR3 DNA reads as TGTGCCAGCAGCGTACCCAAATACGAGCAGTACTTC.

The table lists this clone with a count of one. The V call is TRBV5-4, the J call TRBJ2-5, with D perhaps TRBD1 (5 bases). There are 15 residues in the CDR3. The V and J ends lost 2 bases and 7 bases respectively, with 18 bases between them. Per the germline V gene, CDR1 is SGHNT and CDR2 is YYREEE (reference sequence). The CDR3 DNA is TGTGCCAGCAGCTTTTTAGATCAGGGTGGACGGACCCAGTACTTC. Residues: CASSFLDQGGRTQYF.

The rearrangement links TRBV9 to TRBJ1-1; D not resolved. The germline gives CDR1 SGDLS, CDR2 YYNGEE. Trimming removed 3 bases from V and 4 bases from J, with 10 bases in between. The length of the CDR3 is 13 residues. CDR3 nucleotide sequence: TGTGCCAGCAGCGCGCTCGGGAGCACTGAAGCTTTCTTT. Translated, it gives CASSALGSTEAFF.

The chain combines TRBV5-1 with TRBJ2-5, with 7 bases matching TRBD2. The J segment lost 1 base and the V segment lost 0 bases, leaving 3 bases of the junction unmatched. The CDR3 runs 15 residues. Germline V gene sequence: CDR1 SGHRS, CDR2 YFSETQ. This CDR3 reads CASSLVASGQETQYF. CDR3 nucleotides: TGCGCCAGCAGCTTGGTGGCTAGCGGCCAAGAGACCCAGTACTTC.

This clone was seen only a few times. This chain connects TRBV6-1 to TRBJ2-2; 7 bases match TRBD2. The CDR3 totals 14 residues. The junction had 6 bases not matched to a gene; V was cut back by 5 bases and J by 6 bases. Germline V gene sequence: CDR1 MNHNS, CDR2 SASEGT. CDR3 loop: CASSPTSSAGELFF. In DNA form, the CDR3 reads TGTGCCAGCAGTCCGACTAGCAGTGCCGGGGAGCTGTTTTTT.

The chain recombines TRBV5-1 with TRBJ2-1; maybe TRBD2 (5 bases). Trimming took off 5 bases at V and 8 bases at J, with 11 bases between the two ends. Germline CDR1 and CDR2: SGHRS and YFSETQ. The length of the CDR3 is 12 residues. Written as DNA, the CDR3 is TGCGCCAGCAGGTCAATCGGGGATGAGCAGTTCTTC. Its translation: CASRSIGDEQFF.

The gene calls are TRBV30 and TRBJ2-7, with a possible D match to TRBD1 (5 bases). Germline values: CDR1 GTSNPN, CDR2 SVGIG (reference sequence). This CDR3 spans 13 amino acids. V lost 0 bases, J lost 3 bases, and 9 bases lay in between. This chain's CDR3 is CAWSVGRVYEQYF. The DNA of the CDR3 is TGTGCCTGGAGTGTAGGCAGGGTCTACGAGCAGTACTTC.

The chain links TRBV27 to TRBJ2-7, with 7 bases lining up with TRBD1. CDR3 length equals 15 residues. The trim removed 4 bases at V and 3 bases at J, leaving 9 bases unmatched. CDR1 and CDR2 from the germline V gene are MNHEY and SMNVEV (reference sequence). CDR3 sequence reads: CASSSRTGRIYEQYF. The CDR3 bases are TGTGCCAGCAGTTCGCGGACAGGAAGAATCTACGAGCAGTACTTC.

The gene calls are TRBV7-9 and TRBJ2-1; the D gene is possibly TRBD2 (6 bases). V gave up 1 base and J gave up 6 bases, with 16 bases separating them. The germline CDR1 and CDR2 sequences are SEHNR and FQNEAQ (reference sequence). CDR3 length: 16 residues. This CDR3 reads CASSLEFREALNEQFF. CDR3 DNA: TGTGCCAGCAGCTTAGAATTCAGGGAGGCCCTCAATGAGCAGTTCTTC. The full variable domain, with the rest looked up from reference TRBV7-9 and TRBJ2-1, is DTGVSQNPRHKITKRGQNVTFRCDPISEHNRLYWYRQTLGQGPEFLTYFQNEAQLEKSRLLSDRFSAERPKGSFSTLEIQRTEQGDSAMYLCASSLEFREALNEQFFGPGTRLTVL.

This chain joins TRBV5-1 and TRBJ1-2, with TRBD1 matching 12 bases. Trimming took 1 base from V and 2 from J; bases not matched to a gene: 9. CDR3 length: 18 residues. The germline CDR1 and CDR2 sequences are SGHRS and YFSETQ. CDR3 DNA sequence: TGCGCCAGCAGCTTGACCGGGACAGGGGGCGAGAACAACTATGGCTACACCTTC. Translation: CASSLTGTGGENNYGYTF.

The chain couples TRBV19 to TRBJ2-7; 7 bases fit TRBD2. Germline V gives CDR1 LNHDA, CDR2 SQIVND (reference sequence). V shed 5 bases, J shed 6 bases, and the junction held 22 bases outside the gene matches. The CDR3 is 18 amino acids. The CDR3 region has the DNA TGTGCCAGTAGTCTCACCGGTCCCCGGGACTACTCGGGGCTCGAGCAGTACTTC. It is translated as CASSLTGPRDYSGLEQYF.

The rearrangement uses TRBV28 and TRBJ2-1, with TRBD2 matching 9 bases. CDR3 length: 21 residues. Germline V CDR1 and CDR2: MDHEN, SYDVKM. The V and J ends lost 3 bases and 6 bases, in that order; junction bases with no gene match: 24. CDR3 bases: TGTGCCAGCAGTTTGGCCGGACGTTTTGGCGGGAGGGCCGTCCGTGGCAATGAGCAGTTCTTC. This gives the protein CASSLAGRFGGRAVRGNEQFF.

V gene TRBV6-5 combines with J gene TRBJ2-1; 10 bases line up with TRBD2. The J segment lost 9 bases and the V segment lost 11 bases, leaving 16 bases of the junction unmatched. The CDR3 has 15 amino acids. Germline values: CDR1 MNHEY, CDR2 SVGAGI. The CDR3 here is CASTATSGARGEQFF. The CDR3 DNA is TGTGCCTCGACCGCAACTAGCGGGGCCAGAGGTGAGCAGTTCTTC.

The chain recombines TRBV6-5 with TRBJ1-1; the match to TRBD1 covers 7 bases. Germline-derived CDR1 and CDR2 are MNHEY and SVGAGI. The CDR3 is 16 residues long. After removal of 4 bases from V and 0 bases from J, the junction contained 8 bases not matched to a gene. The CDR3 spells CASSLTGANMNTEAFF. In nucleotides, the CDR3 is TGTGCCAGCAGTTTAACAGGGGCAAACATGAACACTGAAGCTTTCTTT.

The CDR3 nucleotides are TGTGCCAGCAGGCTGGGGACTAGCGGGAGTAGGGTGCAGTATTTT. This encodes CASRLGTSGSRVQYF. The chain combines TRBV27 with TRBJ2-3, with 14 bases fitting TRBD2. CDR3 length equals 15 residues. V lost 6 bases and J lost 11; bases outside the gene matches: 10. The germline CDR1 and CDR2 sequences are MNHEY and SMNVEV (reference sequence).

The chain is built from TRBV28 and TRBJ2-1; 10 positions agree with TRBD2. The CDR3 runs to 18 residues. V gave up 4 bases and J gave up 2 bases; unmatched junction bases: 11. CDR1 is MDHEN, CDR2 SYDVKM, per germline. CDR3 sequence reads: CASSSLAGRIGTYNEQFF. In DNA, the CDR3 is TGTGCCAGCAGTTCACTAGCGGGAAGGATCGGCACCTACAATGAGCAGTTCTTC.